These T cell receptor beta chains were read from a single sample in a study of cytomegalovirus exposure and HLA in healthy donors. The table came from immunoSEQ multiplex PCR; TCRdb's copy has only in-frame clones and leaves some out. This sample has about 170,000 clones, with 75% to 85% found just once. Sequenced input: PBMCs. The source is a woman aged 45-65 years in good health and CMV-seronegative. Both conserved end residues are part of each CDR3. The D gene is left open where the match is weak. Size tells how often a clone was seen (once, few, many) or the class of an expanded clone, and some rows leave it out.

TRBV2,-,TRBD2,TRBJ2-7,TGTGCCAGCAGTGAAAGAGCGGGGGTCTCCTACGAGCAGTACTTC,CASSERAGVSYEQYF
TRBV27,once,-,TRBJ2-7,TGTGCCAGCAGCCCCGTTCAGGGAGAGCAGTACTTC,CASSPVQGEQYF
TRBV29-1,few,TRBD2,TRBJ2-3,TGCAGCGTTGGTGGGACTAGCGGTAGCACAGATACGCAGTATTTT,CSVGGTSGSTDTQYF
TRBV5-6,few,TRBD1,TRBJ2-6,TGTGCCAGCAGCCCGGGACAGCGAGTCTCTGGGGCCAACGTCCTGACTTTC,CASSPGQRVSGANVLTF
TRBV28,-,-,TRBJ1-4,TGTGCCAGCAGTTTCACGGTCCATAATGAAAAGCTGTTTTTT,CASSFTVHNEKLFF
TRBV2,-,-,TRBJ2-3,TGTGCCAGCAGGACCAGCGGCGATACGCAGTATTTT,CASRTSGDTQYF
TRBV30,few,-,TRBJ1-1,TGTGCCTGGAGCGCCCCCCCGCCGGGGGTCACTGAAGCTTTCTTT,CAWSAPPPGVTEAFF
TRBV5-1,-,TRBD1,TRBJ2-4,TGCGCCAGCAGCTTGGGGACAGGGAGGGCCAAAAACATTCAGTACTTC,CASSLGTGRAKNIQYF
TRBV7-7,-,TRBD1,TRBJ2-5,TGTGCCAGCAGCGCGGGACAGGTCCAAGAGACCCAGTACTTC,CASSAGQVQETQYF
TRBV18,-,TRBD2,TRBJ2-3,TGTGCCAGCTCGCTCGGGCTAGCGGGCACAGATACGCAGTATTTT,CASSLGLAGTDTQYF
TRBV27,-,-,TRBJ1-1,TGTGCCAGCCCCGAGAGGGTTACTGAAGCTTTCTTT,CASPERVTEAFF
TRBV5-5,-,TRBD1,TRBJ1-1,TGTGCCAGCAGCTTCCGGACAGGAAGTTCATCTGAAGCTTTCTTT,CASSFRTGSSSEAFF
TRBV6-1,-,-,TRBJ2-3,TGTGCCAGCACCCAGGGAAGGTCGACAGATACGCAGTATTTT,CASTQGRSTDTQYF
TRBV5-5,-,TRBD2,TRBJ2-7,TGTGCCAGCAGCAGAACCAGCGGGGCCTACGAGCAGTACTTC,CASSRTSGAYEQYF
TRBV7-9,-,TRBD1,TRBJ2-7,TGTTCCAGCAGCTCCAGGACAGGGGGGGCTTCCTACGAGCAGTACTTC,CSSSSRTGGASYEQYF
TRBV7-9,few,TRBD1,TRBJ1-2,TGTGCCAGCAGCTTCAGTGGACAGGGACTCTATGGCTACACCTTC,CASSFSGQGLYGYTF
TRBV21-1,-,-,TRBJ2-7,TGTGCCAGCAGCACACCGCGGGGGGGAACCTACGAGCAGTACTTC,CASSTPRGGTYEQYF
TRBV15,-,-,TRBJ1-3,TGTGCCACCAGCAGAGATGTGGGGCTCGCTGGAAACACCATATATTTT,CATSRDVGLAGNTIYF
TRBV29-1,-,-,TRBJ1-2,TGCAGCGTTCTGCCAGGGGACGGCTATGGCTACACCTTC,CSVLPGDGYGYTF
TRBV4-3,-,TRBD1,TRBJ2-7,TGCGCCAGCAGCCAAGAGGGCAGGGGGCATTACGAGCAGTACTTC,CASSQEGRGHYEQYF
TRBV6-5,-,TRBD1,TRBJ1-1,TGTGCCAGCAGTCATGACAGGGCGGGCACTGAAGCTTTCTTT,CASSHDRAGTEAFF
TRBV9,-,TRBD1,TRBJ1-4,TGTGCCAGCAGCGTAGCTACAGGGGAAACTAATGAAAAACTGTTTTTT,CASSVATGETNEKLFF
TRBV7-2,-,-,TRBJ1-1,TGTGCCAGCAGCCCTTTCGACACTAGGAACGCTGAAGCTTTCTTT,CASSPFDTRNAEAFF
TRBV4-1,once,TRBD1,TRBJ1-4,TGCGCCAGCAGCCAACCGGGACAGCTGAATGAAGAACTGTTTTTT,CASSQPGQLNEELFF
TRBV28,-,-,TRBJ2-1,TGTGCCAGCAGCCCGGACAGCCGCAATGAGCAGTTCTTC,CASSPDSRNEQFF
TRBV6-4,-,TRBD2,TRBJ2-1,TGTGCCAGCAGTGACTCTGGACTAGCGGGGGGGGATGAGCAGTTCTTC,CASSDSGLAGGDEQFF
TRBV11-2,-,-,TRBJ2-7,TGTGCCAGCAGCTACGGGCGGGCGGGCTACGAGCAGTACTTC,CASSYGRAGYEQYF
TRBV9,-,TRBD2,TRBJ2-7,TGTGCCAGCAGCGTAGGGACTAGCGGGGGGCAGAGCTCCTACGAGCAGTACTTC,CASSVGTSGGQSSYEQYF
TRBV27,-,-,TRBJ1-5,TGTGCCAGCCGACCGAGGTTGGGACAAGATAGCAATCAGCCCCAGCATTTT,CASRPRLGQDSNQPQHF
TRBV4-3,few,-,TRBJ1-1,TGCGCCAGCAGCCAAGATCGAGACACTGAAGCTTTCTTT,CASSQDRDTEAFF
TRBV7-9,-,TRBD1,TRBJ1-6,TGTGCCAGCAGCGAAGACCGAAGGACAGGGCTCAATTCACCCCTCCACTTT,CASSEDRRTGLNSPLHF
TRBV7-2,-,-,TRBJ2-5,TGTGCCAGCAGCTTAGGGGGGCCGGGTGAGACCCAGTACTTC,CASSLGGPGETQYF
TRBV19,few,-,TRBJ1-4,TGTGCCAGTAGTATCGAAGGAGCTGCAACTAATGAAAAACTGTTTTTT,CASSIEGAATNEKLFF
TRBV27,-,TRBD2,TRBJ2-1,TGTGCCAGCAGTAACCCGACTAGCGGGATTAATGAGCAGTTCTTC,CASSNPTSGINEQFF
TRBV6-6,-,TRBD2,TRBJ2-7,TGTGCCAGCAAAGAGAGCGGGGACTCCTACGAGCAGTACTTC,CASKESGDSYEQYF
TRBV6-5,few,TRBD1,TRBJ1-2,TGTGCCAGCAGTTACCGCGAGACAGGGGGCTATGGCTACACCTTC,CASSYRETGGYGYTF
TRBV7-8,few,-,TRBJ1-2,TGTGCCAGCAGCTTTTGGCCGTCCTATGGCTACACCTTC,CASSFWPSYGYTF
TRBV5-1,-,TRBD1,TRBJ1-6,TGCGCCAGCAGCTTAGACAGGGAAGTATCACCCCTCCACTTT,CASSLDREVSPLHF
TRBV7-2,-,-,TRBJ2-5,TGTGCCAGCAGCTTAGACAGGGTCGAGACCCAGTACTTC,CASSLDRVETQYF
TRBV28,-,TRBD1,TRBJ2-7,TGTGCCAGCACCGCGACAGGGTATGCCTACGAGCAGTACTTC,CASTATGYAYEQYF
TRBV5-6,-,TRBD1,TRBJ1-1,TGTGCCAGCAGCGCCCCGGACAGGGATCGCACTGAAGCTTTCTTT,CASSAPDRDRTEAFF
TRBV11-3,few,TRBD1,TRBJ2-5,TGTGCCAGCAGCTTAGGACTCAGGGGGCAGGCGGAGACCCAGTACTTC,CASSLGLRGQAETQYF